The 2 T cell receptor beta chains in this list originate from one sample, sequenced in a study of memory CD4+ T cells and cytomegalovirus serostatus. Sequencing used immunoSEQ multiplex PCR; TCRdb keeps in-frame clones, though not all of them. The sample shows approximately 44,000 clones, about 80% of them seen only once. The sort gate was single viable CD3+CD4+CD8-CD45RO+ cells for memory CD4+ T cells. Specimen: memory CD4+ T cells from blood. These receptors were taken from an adult in good health and CMV-seronegative.

This sequence joins TRBV5-1 and TRBJ1-2; D is possibly TRBD1 (5 bases). This CDR3 contains 13 residues. Per germline, CDR1 SGHRS and CDR2 YFSETQ. V gave up 2 bases and J gave up 6 bases, with 11 bases separating them. The CDR3 sequence is CASSFWGINGYTF. CDR3 nucleotides: TGCGCCAGCAGCTTTTGGGGCATTAATGGCTACACCTTC.

V and J are TRBV6-1 and TRBJ2-5, with D unclear. The CDR3 loop spans 15 amino acids. Germline CDR1 and CDR2: MNHNS and SASEGT. V lost 4 bases, J lost 1 base, and 13 bases lay in between. CDR3 DNA: TGTGCCAGCAGTGCCTCGCGGTTGGGCCAAGAGACCCAGTACTTC. Protein sequence: CASSASRLGQETQYF.